A single sample gave rise to the 9 T cell receptor beta chains below, sequenced in a study of cytomegalovirus exposure and HLA in healthy donors (dated by TCRdb to 2015 to 2018). The library came from the immunoSEQ multiplex PCR assay. A mixture of 60 forward primers for TCR Vbeta segments and 13 reverse primers for TCR Jbeta segments was used in the multiplex PCR. The immuneACCESS repertoire file appears here via TCRdb, limited to in-frame rearrangements. These files lack a portion of the clones; in checked studies, under half of the deficit traces to unresolved V genes, and the cause of the others is not known. For this sample the table gives tens of thousands of clones, of which over 60% were detected only once. Jointly, the top ten make up around 10% of the sample. Specimen: PBMCs. These receptor sequences come from a male donor in good health and CMV-seropositive.

The J gene is TRBJ2-3, the V gene TRBV5-1; D ambiguous. CDR1 SGHRS and CDR2 YFSETQ come from the germline V gene. V was shortened by 0 bases and J by 3 bases, with 5 bases between the two germline ends. The CDR3 is 13 residues long. CDR3 residues: CASSLAETDTQYF. CDR3 sequence (DNA): TGCGCCAGCAGCTTGGCGGAGACAGATACGCAGTATTTT.

This chain links TRBV27 with TRBJ2-5, with TRBD2 matching 12 bases. Germline CDR1 reads MNHEY; CDR2 reads SMNVEV (reference sequence). V was pared by 5 bases and J by 3 bases, with 4 bases of the junction left unmatched. The CDR3 is 15 amino acids. The CDR3 reads CASSHTSGGKETQYF. The CDR3 DNA reads TGTGCCAGCAGTCATACTAGCGGGGGGAAAGAGACCCAGTACTTC.

The V call is TRBV19, the J call TRBJ1-1; possible D gene TRBD1, 5 bases. V lost 5 bases and J 1 base, leaving 11 bases between the germline ends. CDR3 length: 14 residues. Looked up from germline, CDR1 is LNHDA and CDR2 is SQIVND (reference sequence). CDR3 amino acids: CASSLAGTNTEAFF. CDR3 DNA: TGTGCCAGTAGTTTGGCGGGGACGAACACTGAAGCTTTCTTT.

As regards this clone: One junction end disagrees with the germline gene, perhaps due to a read error. The chain links TRBV18 to TRBJ1-5; 7 positions match TRBD1. Germline-derived CDR1 and CDR2 are KGHSH and LQKENI. The length of the CDR3 is 14 residues. Here the CDR3 DNA reads TGTGCCAGCTTACCACAGGGACAGAATCAGCCCCAGCATTTT. It specifies CASLPQGQNQPQHF.

The V gene is TRBV6-5, the J gene TRBJ2-5, with 12 bases lining up with TRBD2. The closer fit of TRBJ2-7 to the DNA end suggests the J call may be wrong. Germline CDR1 is MNHEY and CDR2 is SVGAGI. CDR3 length equals 15 residues. CDR3 sequence reads: CASSLAGGAAYEQYF. In DNA, the CDR3 is TGTGCCAGCAGTCTAGCGGGAGGGGCAGCCTACGAGCAGTACTTC.

The gene calls are TRBV5-5 and TRBJ2-2; unclear D gene. The CDR3 loop spans 18 amino acids. Germline CDR1 is SGHKS and CDR2 is YYEKEE (reference sequence). Trimming removed 0 bases at V and 4 bases at J, with 19 bases between. CDR3 region: CASSLDSGFIMVTGELFF. The CDR3 region has the DNA TGTGCCAGCAGCTTGGACAGTGGATTTATAATGGTCACCGGGGAGCTGTTTTTT. The full variable domain, rest sourced from reference TRBV5-5 and TRBJ2-2, is DAGVTQSPTHLIKTRGQQVTLRCSPISGHKSVSWYQQVLGQGPQFIFQYYEKEERGRGNFPDRFSARQFPNYSSELNVNALLLGDSALYLCASSLDSGFIMVTGELFFGEGSRLTVL.

J is TRBJ2-7 and V is TRBV30, with D maybe TRBD1 (7 bases). Per germline, CDR1 GTSNPN and CDR2 SVGIG (reference sequence). V shed 5 bases and J shed 2 bases, with 16 bases lying between them. This CDR3 comprises 14 residues. CDR3 in amino acids: CAWGGGQDPYEQYF. CDR3 bases: TGTGCCTGGGGGGGAGGACAGGACCCCTACGAGCAGTACTTC.

The J gene is TRBJ2-1, the V gene TRBV4-2; D unresolved. The V end was cut by 1 base, the J end by 5 bases, with 9 bases between. The CDR3 is made up of 14 amino acids. Germline V gene lookup returns CDR1 LGHNA and CDR2 YNFKEQ. The CDR3 nucleotides are TGTGCCAGCAGCCAAGTTCAGCTAGACAATGAGCAGTTCTTC. Residues: CASSQVQLDNEQFF.

V gene TRBV30 combines with J gene TRBJ2-7, with 8 bases that match TRBD2. V dropped 1 base and J dropped 2; count of bases not matched to a gene: 19. CDR3 length: 19 residues. The germline gives CDR1 GTSNPN, CDR2 SVGIG (reference sequence). CDR3: CAWSDPMVSLAVDPYEQYF. The CDR3 region has the DNA TGTGCCTGGAGTGACCCGATGGTTTCACTAGCGGTGGACCCCTACGAGCAGTACTTC.